A single sample is the source of the 27 T cell receptor beta chains below, sequenced in a study of T cells of healthy individuals (dated by TCRdb to 2017 to 2018). The library was prepared using 5' RACE. Sequenced using an Illumina MiSeq. TCRdb passed the public sequencing reads through fastp at Q25 and MiXCR, retaining productive beta sequences. Duplicate CDR3 protein sequences are folded into a single record with the most common DNA and genes. The sample table holds 95,000 to 100,000 distinct CDR3 sequences, of which around 17% were seen once. Jointly, the top ten make up approximately 6% of the sample. The origin of the receptors is a human donor in good health.

This clonotype was recorded at least ten times. The rearrangement links TRBV28 to TRBJ1-2, with 8 bases aligning to TRBD1. After removal of 6 bases from V and 4 bases from J, the junction contained 7 bases not matched to a gene. The CDR3 contains 14 residues. The germline V gene has CDR1 MDHEN and CDR2 SYDVKM. CDR3 sequence reads: CASRVQGESYGYTF. The CDR3 DNA sequence: TGTGCCAGCAGAGTACAGGGGGAGAGCTATGGCTACACCTTC.

This clonotype has just one count. The rearrangement joins TRBV6-5 to TRBJ2-5; 11 bases align to TRBD2. This CDR3 is 17 amino acids long. The V and J ends lost 2 bases and 2 bases, in that order; junction bases with no gene match: 7. CDR1 and CDR2 from the germline V gene are MNHEY and SVGAGI. CDR3 residues: CASSYPPTSGDQETQYF. The CDR3, as DNA: TGTGCCAGCAGTTACCCCCCGACTAGCGGGGATCAAGAGACCCAGTACTTC.

This clonotype has more than one count but fewer than ten. The gene calls are TRBV7-2 and TRBJ2-1; D call uncertain. Germline values: CDR1 SGHTA, CDR2 FQGNSA. V was pared by 1 base and J by 7 bases, with 11 bases between. The CDR3 runs to 14 residues. CDR3 nucleotide sequence: TGTGCCAGCAGCTTAGTCGCCTGGGGTAATGAGCAGTTCTTC. Encoded protein: CASSLVAWGNEQFF.

The genes are TRBV4-2 and TRBJ2-7; no definite D call. V dropped 0 bases and J dropped 5 bases, with 11 bases sitting between them. Germline V CDR1 and CDR2: LGHNA, YNFKEQ. This CDR3 is 14 amino acids long. The CDR3 bases are TGTGCCAGCAGCCAAGACCCTTCGGTCCACGAGCAGTACTTC. This translates into CASSQDPSVHEQYF.

This clonotype was counted ten times or more. The V gene is TRBV4-3, the J gene TRBJ1-5, with no clear D. Germline V gene data show CDR1 as LGHNA and CDR2 as YSLEER. V lost 0 bases and J lost 0, with 6 bases in between. This CDR3 is built from 15 residues. As DNA, the CDR3 is TGCGCCAGCAGCCAAGAGTCAGATAGCAATCAGCCCCAGCATTTT. The encoded protein is CASSQESDSNQPQHF.

The chain has TRBV20-1 and TRBJ2-7; D gene uncertain. There are 12 residues in the CDR3. V was cut by 3 bases and J by 0 bases, with 6 bases left in between. Germline V gene data show CDR1 as DFQATT and CDR2 as SNEGSKA (reference sequence). CDR3 sequence reads: CSARVNSYEQYF. The CDR3 nucleotides are TGCAGTGCTAGGGTCAACTCCTACGAGCAGTACTTC.

This clonotype was seen repeatedly, ten times or more. The rearrangement uses TRBV20-1 and TRBJ2-5, with TRBD2 matching over 7 bases. CDR1 DFQATT and CDR2 SNEGSKA come from the germline V gene (reference sequence). The CDR3 runs 13 residues. V gave up 6 bases and J gave up 7 bases; unmatched junction bases: 11. The CDR3 reads CSAQSGGTSTQYF. The CDR3 DNA follows: TGCAGTGCCCAATCGGGGGGAACTTCGACCCAGTACTTC.

This clonotype was seen repeatedly, ten times or more. The chain has TRBV4-2 and TRBJ1-3, with 7 bases matching TRBD1. Germline CDR1 and CDR2: LGHNA and YNFKEQ. The CDR3 has 17 amino acids. J lost 4 bases, V lost 0 bases, and 9 bases had no gene match. The CDR3 loop is CASSQEEGALSGNTIYF. The DNA for the CDR3 is TGTGCCAGCAGCCAAGAGGAGGGGGCGCTTTCAGGAAACACCATATATTTT.

J is TRBJ2-2 and V is TRBV6-2 or TRBV6-3, with no clear D. The CDR3 loop spans 13 amino acids. V dropped 2 bases and J dropped 3 bases, with 4 bases sitting between them. Germline values: CDR1 MNHEY, CDR2 SVGEGT. The CDR3 protein is CASSYTDTGELFF. The CDR3 region has the DNA TGTGCCAGCAGTTACACCGACACCGGGGAGCTGTTTTTT.

This clonotype was picked up a small number of times. The rearrangement uses TRBV12-3 or TRBV12-4 and TRBJ2-2, with 8 bases fitting TRBD1. This CDR3 is 15 amino acids long. J gave up 1 base and V 3 bases, and 1 base lay outside the gene matches. The CDR3 DNA reads TGTGCCAGCAGTTTTGGGACAGGGAACACCGGGGAGCTGTTTTTT. Its protein is CASSFGTGNTGELFF.

This clonotype was seen ten or more times. The chain is built from TRBV7-7 and TRBJ2-1; 8 bases match TRBD2. Looked up from germline, CDR1 is SSHAT and CDR2 is FNYEAQ (reference sequence). The V and J ends lost 4 bases and 10 bases, in that order; junction bases with no gene match: 6. The CDR3 covers 13 residues. The CDR3 region has the DNA TGTGCCAGCAGCTCGGATAGCGGGGTCGAGCAGTTCTTC. As protein: CASSSDSGVEQFF.

This sequence joins TRBV12-3 or TRBV12-4 and TRBJ2-1; maybe TRBD1 (6 bases). The V end lost 6 bases, the J end lost 7 bases, and 22 bases lay between the germline ends. This CDR3 contains 16 residues. The CDR3 protein is CASSRHLRDTSNEQFF. The CDR3 nucleotides are TGTGCCAGCAGCCGTCACCTAAGGGACACGAGTAATGAGCAGTTCTTC.

In its sample, this clonotype was seen a few times. The rearrangement links TRBV10-3 to TRBJ2-3; 8 bases map to TRBD2. Losses at the gene ends were 6 bases for V and 5 bases for J; bases not matched to a gene: 4. The CDR3 has 13 residues. CDR1 and CDR2 from the germline V gene are ENHRY and SYGVKD. CDR3 residues: CAIRTSAEDTQYF. CDR3 sequence (DNA): TGTGCCATCAGGACTAGCGCTGAAGATACGCAGTATTTT.

V usage is TRBV7-9 and J usage is TRBJ1-1, with a possible D match to TRBD1 (6 bases). V was shortened by 3 bases and J by 1 base, with 6 bases between the two germline ends. This CDR3 has 13 residues. Germline CDR1 SEHNR, CDR2 FQNEAQ (reference sequence). The CDR3 DNA reads as TGTGCCAGCAGCTTGACAGGGAACACTGAAGCTTTCTTT. It yields the protein CASSLTGNTEAFF.

This clonotype was recorded a few times. The chain recombines TRBV7-9 with TRBJ2-1; 7 positions agree with TRBD2. The germline V gene has CDR1 SEHNR and CDR2 FQNEAQ (reference sequence). With V trimmed by 8 bases and J by 10 bases, 14 bases remained unmatched. This CDR3 contains 14 residues. CDR3 nucleotide sequence: TGTGCCAGCGTGTATGTAGCGGGCCATCAAGAGCAGTTCTTC. Its protein product is CASVYVAGHQEQFF.

This clonotype was found many times. This chain joins TRBV27 and TRBJ1-1, with a weak D call TRBD1 (6 bases). The CDR3 loop spans 14 amino acids. V gave up 3 bases and J gave up 2 bases, with 10 bases separating them. Looked up from germline, CDR1 is MNHEY and CDR2 is SMNVEV (reference sequence). Here the CDR3 reads CASSFRDTNTEAFF. In nucleotides, the CDR3 is TGTGCCAGCAGTTTCCGGGACACAAACACTGAAGCTTTCTTT.

This clonotype was counted between two and nine times. The chain links TRBV20-1 to TRBJ2-5, with 13 positions matching TRBD2. The CDR3 length is 14 residues. Per germline, CDR1 DFQATT and CDR2 SNEGSKA (reference sequence). Trimming cost V 6 bases and J 4 bases; bases outside gene matches: 5. The CDR3 bases are TGCAGTGCAAGACTAGCGGGAGGCCGAGAGACCCAGTACTTC. Translating gives CSARLAGGRETQYF.

Only a few counts were recorded for this clonotype. The chain joins TRBV9 to TRBJ1-2, with a tentative D call TRBD1 (6 bases). CDR3 length: 12 residues. Germline CDR1 and CDR2: SGDLS and YYNGEE. The V end was cut by 7 bases, the J end by 1 base, with 8 bases between. The CDR3 loop reads CASGQSNYGYTF. The CDR3 DNA follows: TGTGCCAGCGGACAGAGTAACTATGGCTACACCTTC.

This chain links TRBV2 with TRBJ1-5; 7 bases are a match to TRBD1. The junction had 4 bases not matched to a gene; V was cut back by 5 bases and J by 0 bases. The CDR3 extends over 15 amino acids. CDR1 SNHLY and CDR2 FYNNEI come from the germline V gene. The DNA of the CDR3 is TGTGCCAGCAGTTGGGACAGATTTAGCAATCAGCCCCAGCATTTT. Protein sequence: CASSWDRFSNQPQHF.

This clonotype was found a few times. CDR3 amino acids: CASSSLSGRLYDEQFF. The CDR3 coding sequence is TGTGCCAGCAGCTCGCTTTCGGGACGGCTATACGATGAGCAGTTCTTC. The chain uses TRBV7-9 and TRBJ2-1; tentatively, D is TRBD1 or TRBD2 (5 bases each). The CDR3 contains 16 residues. Looked up from germline, CDR1 is SEHNR and CDR2 is FQNEAQ (reference sequence). V was pared by 4 bases and J by 8 bases, with 21 bases between.

This sequence joins TRBV7-2 and TRBJ2-7; tentative D call: TRBD2 (6 bases). The V end lost 2 bases, the J end lost 3 bases, and 11 bases lay between the germline ends. The CDR3 has 14 residues. In germline, CDR1 is SGHTA, CDR2 FQGNSA. The CDR3 sequence is CASSLTSLVYEQYF. The CDR3 nucleotides read TGTGCCAGCAGCTTAACTAGCCTCGTCTACGAGCAGTACTTC.

This clonotype was detected ten times or more. This rearrangement joins TRBV4-2 to TRBJ2-3; TRBD1 aligns across 7 bases. V shed 3 bases and J 0 bases; nucleotides not matched to a gene: 0. The CDR3 has 14 amino acids. CDR1 is LGHNA and CDR2 is YNFKEQ in the germline V gene. The CDR3 sequence is CASSQDRSTDTQYF. DNA for the CDR3: TGTGCCAGCAGCCAGGACAGGAGCACAGATACGCAGTATTTT.

This clonotype was counted at least ten times. The V gene is TRBV11-2, the J gene TRBJ2-6, with TRBD1 matching 7 bases. The CDR3 extends over 16 amino acids. The V and J ends lost 3 bases and 1 base, in that order; junction bases with no gene match: 3. In germline, CDR1 is SGHAT, CDR2 FQNNGV. The CDR3, as DNA: TGTGCCAGCAGCTTCCACAGGGGTTCTGGGGCCAACGTCCTGACTTTC. Its translation is CASSFHRGSGANVLTF.

The chain employs TRBV7-9 and TRBJ2-1; possibly TRBD1 or TRBD2 for D (5 bases each). Trimming shortened V by 1 base and J by 0 bases, and 10 bases separated the two germline ends. The CDR3 runs 16 residues. Per the germline V gene, CDR1 is SEHNR and CDR2 is FQNEAQ (reference sequence). CDR3 DNA sequence: TGTGCCAGCAGCTTAGATGGGGGAGCCTCCTACAATGAGCAGTTCTTC. Amino acid sequence: CASSLDGGASYNEQFF. The complete variable domain, with remaining parts taken from reference TRBV7-9 and TRBJ2-1, reads DTGVSQNPRHKITKRGQNVTFRCDPISEHNRLYWYRQTLGQGPEFLTYFQNEAQLEKSRLLSDRFSAERPKGSFSTLEIQRTEQGDSAMYLCASSLDGGASYNEQFFGPGTRLTVL.

The chain employs TRBV11-3 and TRBJ2-1; 7 bases match TRBD1. The CDR3 has 13 residues. CDR1 and CDR2 (germline): SGHNT, YENEEA. The J segment lost 5 bases and the V segment lost 2 bases, leaving 0 bases of the junction unmatched. DNA of the CDR3: TGTGCCAGCAGCTTAACAGGGGACAATGAGCAGTTCTTC. It codes for CASSLTGDNEQFF.

This clonotype appeared many times. This chain connects TRBV6-2 or TRBV6-3 to TRBJ2-1; TRBD1 matches at 7 bases. V lost 6 bases and J lost 4; bases outside the gene matches: 9. The germline V gene has CDR1 MNHEY and CDR2 SVGEGT. The CDR3 spans 15 residues. This CDR3 reads CASRWTRDSYNEQFF. The CDR3 region has the DNA TGTGCCAGCAGATGGACCCGGGACAGTTACAATGAGCAGTTCTTC.

This clonotype was observed a single time. The CDR3 region has the DNA TGTGCCAGCAGCTCCCCACAGGGGTCGAACACTGAAGCTTTCTTT. This codes for CASSSPQGSNTEAFF. This chain connects TRBV7-8 to TRBJ1-1, with 7 nucleotides matching TRBD1. Germline V CDR1 and CDR2: SGHVS, FQNEAQ. V shed 4 bases, J shed 1 base, and the junction held 6 bases outside the gene matches. CDR3 length equals 15 residues.